Listed here is a single T cell receptor beta chain. These data come from a study of T cell clusters in autoimmune cytopenias. Germline CDR1 and CDR2: SGHNT and YYREEE (reference sequence). The CDR3 length is 16 residues. Some 39,000 genome equivalents of blood DNA were amplified for TRB. Multiplex touch-down PCR amplified TRB using TRB-A and TRB-B pools in one tube. TCRdb reanalyzed the multiplex PCR reads, giving one entry per CDR3 protein sequence and no DNA. The sample's table shows about 6,300 distinct CDR3 sequences. The sequenced material came from peripheral blood. The sequence was collected from a human donor with an autoimmune cytopenia or autoimmune hepatitis (not recorded which). The chain carries TRBV5-4 and TRBJ2-5; TCRdb reports TRBD1, a call that lacks DNA to check it against. The CDR3 loop is CASSRGYEGGGETQYF.